These 26 T cell receptor beta chains were sequenced from one sample in a study of CD8 T cells in ankylosing spondylitis. Each CDR3 protein is one row after TCRdb ran MiXCR on the 5' RACE reads. Seen here are roughly 260,000 distinct CDR3 sequences, 20% observed once, and the top ten hold about 8.2%. Input material: blood, either unsorted or a sorted T cell fraction (not recorded which). These receptors were collected from a male donor with ankylosing spondylitis or in good health (not recorded which).

The chain links TRBV28 to TRBJ2-1; TRBD1 might be the D (5 bases). In germline, CDR1 is MDHEN, CDR2 SYDVKM. The CDR3 loop spans 12 amino acids. The V end was cut by 5 bases, the J end by 9 bases, with 11 bases between. For the CDR3, the DNA is TGTGCCAGCAGTATGGACATAATTGAGCAGTTCTTC. Protein product: CASSMDIIEQFF. The full variable domain, in which reference TRBV28 and TRBJ2-1 provide the parts outside the CDR3, is DVKVTQSSRYLVKRTGEKVFLECVQDMDHENMFWYRQDPGLGLRLIYFSYDVKMKEKGDIPEGYSVSREKKERFSLILESASTNQTSMYLCASSMDIIEQFFGPGTRLTVL.

The gene calls are TRBV12-3 or TRBV12-4 and TRBJ1-2; D is undetermined. The CDR3 length is 11 residues. With 2 bases removed from V and 8 bases from J, the gap between germline ends came to 6 bases. CDR3 in amino acids: CASSLNGGYTF. The CDR3 coding sequence is TGTGCCAGCAGTTTAAATGGGGGCTACACCTTC.

This clonotype was observed a few times. The chain couples TRBV4-2 to TRBJ2-4, with TRBD2 identical over 7 bases. V was pared by 0 bases and J by 7 bases, with 9 bases of the junction left unmatched. The CDR3 has 16 residues. Germline V gives CDR1 LGHNA, CDR2 YNFKEQ. CDR3 sequence: CASSQDPSGTANIQYF. DNA of the CDR3: TGTGCCAGCAGCCAAGATCCTAGCGGCACTGCGAACATTCAGTACTTC.

This chain uses TRBV5-1 with TRBJ1-1, with no clear D. Germline CDR1 reads SGHRS; CDR2 reads YFSETQ. The CDR3 totals 14 residues. The ends were cut back, 0 bases at V and 4 bases at J, with 10 bases in the middle. The CDR3 sequence: CASSLVAGVTEAFF. The CDR3 DNA follows: TGCGCCAGCAGCTTGGTGGCGGGAGTCACTGAAGCTTTCTTT.

At least ten counts were recorded for this clonotype. The rearrangement joins TRBV12-3 or TRBV12-4 to TRBJ1-1, with D possibly TRBD1 on 5 matching bases. CDR3 length: 14 amino acids. V was pared by 7 bases and J by 4 bases, with 16 bases between. The CDR3 DNA reads TGTGCCAGCACCTCGGGGGGGGGAGGCACTGAAGCTTTCTTT. It translates to CASTSGGGGTEAFF.

This clonotype was seen a few times. The V call is TRBV7-8, the J call TRBJ2-6; the match to TRBD1 covers 9 bases. The CDR3 consists of 17 residues. Trimming removed 4 bases from V and 0 bases from J; junction bases left unmatched: 4. CDR1 is SGHVS, CDR2 FQNEAQ, per germline. The CDR3 DNA reads as TGTGCCAGCAGCTACGGACAGGGGCCCTCTGGGGCCAACGTCCTGACTTTC. It translates to CASSYGQGPSGANVLTF. Full variable domain (outside the CDR3, taken from reference TRBV7-8 and TRBJ2-6): GAGVSQSPRYKVAKRGQDVALRCDPISGHVSLFWYQQALGQGPEFLTYFQNEAQLDKSGLPSDRFFAERPEGSVSTLKIQRTQQEDSAVYLCASSYGQGPSGANVLTFGAGSRLTVL.

The rearrangement uses TRBV10-3 and TRBJ2-7; 11 positions agree with TRBD2. Per the germline V gene, CDR1 is ENHRY and CDR2 is SYGVKD. The CDR3 runs to 14 residues. V gave up 3 bases and J gave up 4 bases; unmatched junction bases: 2. The CDR3: CAISDASGGYEQYV. Here the CDR3 DNA reads TGTGCCATCAGTGATGCTAGCGGGGGGTACGAGCAGTACGTC.

The chain is built from TRBV5-1 and TRBJ2-2; 14 positions match TRBD2. Trimming took 4 bases from V and 5 from J; bases not matched to a gene: 7. The CDR3 spans 17 residues. Germline CDR1 is SGHRS and CDR2 is YFSETQ. CDR3 amino acids: CASSPGTSGSWTGELFF. In DNA form, the CDR3 reads TGCGCCAGCAGCCCCGGGACTAGCGGGAGTTGGACCGGGGAGCTGTTTTTT.

This chain uses TRBV28 with TRBJ2-1; 7 positions agree with TRBD2. J gave up 0 bases and V 2 bases, and 13 bases lay outside the gene matches. Germline V CDR1 and CDR2: MDHEN, SYDVKM. The CDR3 has 19 amino acids. The CDR3 DNA reads as TGTGCCAGCAGTTTAGACCGGGAGTTAGCGGGTGACTCCTACAATGAGCAGTTCTTC. Its translation: CASSLDRELAGDSYNEQFF.

This clonotype was found many times. The chain joins TRBV7-2 to TRBJ2-3; 8 bases are shared with TRBD2. This CDR3 region has 15 residues. Losses at the gene ends were 1 base for V and 3 bases for J; bases not matched to a gene: 3. Germline values: CDR1 SGHTA, CDR2 FQGNSA. The CDR3 nucleotides are TGTGCCAGCAGCTTAGGCGGGGGGCGGACAGATACGCAGTATTTT. It translates to CASSLGGGRTDTQYF. Drawing the rest from reference TRBV7-2 and TRBJ2-3, the complete variable domain is GAGVSQSPSNKVTEKGKDVELRCDPISGHTALYWYRQSLGQGLEFLIYFQGNSAPDKSGLPSDRFSAERTGGSVSTLTIQRTQQEDSAVYLCASSLGGGRTDTQYFGPGTRLTVL.

This clonotype turned up a few times. The chain combines TRBV18 with TRBJ2-7, with 9 bases matching TRBD1. Trimming removed 4 bases from V and 6 bases from J; junction bases left unmatched: 4. The CDR3 is 13 amino acids. Germline V CDR1 and CDR2: KGHSH, LQKENI. CDR3 protein: CASSRDRVAEQYV. Written as DNA, the CDR3 is TGTGCCAGCTCACGGGACAGGGTGGCCGAGCAGTACGTC.

The sample holds many counts of this clonotype. V gene TRBV27 combines with J gene TRBJ2-4; D ambiguous. CDR3 length: 11 amino acids. V lost 6 bases and J 8 bases, leaving 8 bases between the germline ends. The germline V gene encodes CDR1 MNHEY and CDR2 SMNVEV (reference sequence). The chain's CDR3 is CASRGLDIQYF. The DNA for the CDR3 is TGTGCCAGCAGGGGATTGGACATTCAGTACTTC.

The chain employs TRBV18 and TRBJ1-1; D is ambiguous. The V and J ends lost 2 bases and 5 bases respectively, with 3 bases between them. CDR3 length: 11 amino acids. CDR1 KGHSH and CDR2 LQKENI come from the germline V gene. CDR3 sequence (DNA): TGTGCCAGCTCACCAAGGACTGAAGCTTTCTTT. Its protein product is CASSPRTEAFF.

This clonotype came up a few times. The V call is TRBV12-3 or TRBV12-4, the J call TRBJ1-6; TRBD1 matches at 7 bases. This CDR3 spans 14 amino acids. With 4 bases clipped from V and 9 bases from J, the junction kept 6 bases outside the gene matches. The CDR3 DNA reads as TGTGCCAGCAGTTCGGCAGGGGGAATTTCACCCCTCCACTTT. Its protein is CASSSAGGISPLHF.

This clonotype was recorded a few times. The CDR3 DNA reads TGTGCCAGCGGACGGAGAGGGGGCCTCTACGAGCAGTACGTC. As protein: CASGRRGGLYEQYV. The chain combines TRBV11-2 with TRBJ2-7; 7 bases are shared with TRBD1. CDR1 is SGHAT and CDR2 is FQNNGV in the germline V gene. Germline trimming cut 8 bases from V and 3 bases from J; bases unmatched to any gene: 10. This CDR3 has 14 residues.

This clonotype was counted only a few times. The chain employs TRBV5-1 and TRBJ2-3, with 7 bases that match TRBD1. Trimming cost V 4 bases and J 5 bases; bases outside gene matches: 7. Germline loops: CDR1 SGHRS, CDR2 YFSETQ. The CDR3 sequence is 14 residues long. CDR3 coding DNA: TGCGCCAGCAGCCCCACAGGGGCGGGAGATACGCAGTATTTT. Encoded protein: CASSPTGAGDTQYF.

The rearrangement uses TRBV12-3 or TRBV12-4 and TRBJ2-3; D remains unclear. This CDR3 is built from 12 residues. Trimming shortened V by 2 bases and J by 6 bases, and 6 bases separated the two germline ends. The chain's CDR3 is CASSLSPDTQYF. DNA for the CDR3: TGTGCCAGCAGTTTATCCCCGGATACGCAGTATTTT.

Only a few counts were recorded for this clonotype. The V gene is TRBV20-1, the J gene TRBJ2-6, with D maybe TRBD1 (5 bases). The CDR3 totals 16 residues. V was clipped by 6 bases and J by 0 bases, with 15 bases between them. CDR1 is DFQATT, CDR2 SNEGSKA, per germline (reference sequence). The CDR3 spells CSATHSGLSGANVLTF. In DNA form, the CDR3 reads TGCAGTGCAACTCACTCAGGGCTCTCTGGGGCCAACGTCCTGACTTTC.

This clonotype turned up a few times. The chain couples TRBV5-5 to TRBJ1-1, with 10 bases fitting TRBD1. The CDR3 spans 17 residues. Germline CDR1 reads SGHKS; CDR2 reads YYEKEE (reference sequence). The ends lost 0 bases at V and 1 base at J; junction bases unmatched: 6. The CDR3 is CASSLGLGQGWNTEAFF. CDR3 nucleotide sequence: TGTGCCAGCAGCTTGGGCCTGGGACAGGGGTGGAACACTGAAGCTTTCTTT. Full variable domain (remainder filled in from reference TRBV5-5 and TRBJ1-1): DAGVTQSPTHLIKTRGQQVTLRCSPISGHKSVSWYQQVLGQGPQFIFQYYEKEERGRGNFPDRFSARQFPNYSSELNVNALLLGDSALYLCASSLGLGQGWNTEAFFGQGTRLTVV.

V gene TRBV5-1 combines with J gene TRBJ2-2; D is perhaps TRBD2 (6 bases). The CDR3 is made up of 14 amino acids. Germline CDR1 reads SGHRS; CDR2 reads YFSETQ. Trimming left V 5 bases short and J 2 bases short, with 10 bases between. The CDR3 protein is CASRGTGNTGELFF. In DNA form, the CDR3 reads TGCGCCAGCAGGGGGACTGGAAACACCGGGGAGCTGTTTTTT.

The rearrangement links TRBV28 to TRBJ2-2; 8 nucleotides align to TRBD1. The V gene's germline CDR1 is MDHEN and CDR2 SYDVKM. The CDR3 runs 15 residues. V shed 6 bases and J 6 bases; nucleotides not matched to a gene: 9. The CDR3 sequence is CASRLRQGSAGELFF. The CDR3 DNA reads TGTGCCAGCAGGCTACGACAGGGGAGCGCCGGGGAGCTGTTTTTT.

The chain uses TRBV6-1 and TRBJ2-2; 8 bases align to TRBD2. This CDR3 has 15 amino acids. The germline V gene encodes CDR1 MNHNS and CDR2 SASEGT. Trimming took 4 bases from V and 1 from J; bases not matched to a gene: 2. The CDR3 region has the DNA TGTGCCAGCAGTGCCACTAGCGGGAACACCGGGGAGCTGTTTTTT. Its translation: CASSATSGNTGELFF.

The gene calls are TRBV6-2 or TRBV6-3 and TRBJ2-3; the D gene is possibly TRBD1 (6 bases). This CDR3 contains 15 residues. Trimming pared 2 bases from V and 4 bases from J, leaving 13 bases between. Germline CDR1 is MNHEY and CDR2 is SVGEGT. The chain's CDR3 is CASSYGQGKSDTQYF. The CDR3 DNA reads TGTGCCAGCAGTTACGGGCAGGGGAAGTCAGATACGCAGTATTTT.

This chain joins TRBV12-3 or TRBV12-4 and TRBJ2-2, with 11 nucleotides matching TRBD1. This CDR3 contains 17 residues. V was clipped by 3 bases and J by 4 bases; unmatched bases: 7. CDR3 nucleotide sequence: TGTGCCAGCAGTTTGGGACAGGGGGTTTCCTTCACCGGGGAGCTGTTTTTT. Its protein product is CASSLGQGVSFTGELFF.

There are a few counts of this clonotype. The chain joins TRBV27 to TRBJ2-1; 8 bases agree with TRBD1. The J segment lost 5 bases and the V segment lost 6 bases, leaving 9 bases of the junction unmatched. In germline, CDR1 is MNHEY, CDR2 SMNVEV (reference sequence). The CDR3 covers 15 residues. For the CDR3, the DNA is TGTGCCAGCAGGACTTGGGACAGGCCACACAATGAGCAGTTCTTC. This translates into CASRTWDRPHNEQFF.

The table lists this clonotype with many counts. This chain joins TRBV29-1 and TRBJ1-2, with D tentatively TRBD1 (6 bases). The CDR3 runs 10 residues. From germline, CDR1 is SQVTM and CDR2 ANQGSEA. The germline V and J ends were trimmed by 7 bases and 11 bases, with 14 bases remaining between them. The CDR3 here is CSAAGQKYTF. CDR3 DNA: TGCAGCGCCGCAGGACAGAAGTACACCTTC.